The T cell receptor beta chain under discussion was sequenced for a study of cytomegalovirus exposure and HLA in healthy donors. At the level of the study: Within an early data release were about 85 million unique TCRs drawn from HLA-typed donors. Regarding the study as a whole: Later work associated over 15,000 TCR beta sequences with HLA alleles at 0.05 false discovery rate. Overall, approximately 150 TCR beta chains were annotated as cytomegalovirus-associated.

About this clone itself: The antigen remains undetermined.

PCR primers comprised 60 Vbeta and 13 Jbeta primers. Measured with immunoSEQ multiplex PCR; TCRdb has only the in-frame clones, and not every one. Its table records approximately 140,000 clones. Germline assignment: CDR1 SGHVS and CDR2 FQNEAQ. This CDR3 has 15 residues. Trimming shortened V by 0 bases and J by 1 base, and 9 bases separated the two germline ends. The chain has TRBV7-8 and TRBJ1-1, with a tentative D call TRBD1 (5 bases). Input material: PBMCs. The clonotype comes from a woman aged 18-29 years in good health and CMV-seronegative. The chain's CDR3 is CASSLAGGGNTEAFF. The CDR3 region has the DNA TGTGCCAGCAGCTTAGCGGGGGGAGGGAACACTGAAGCTTTCTTT.